This entry describes one T cell receptor (beta chain). The CDR3 length is 16 residues. Losses at the gene ends were 1 base for V and 0 bases for J; bases not matched to a gene: 2. Germline V gene data show CDR1 as LNHDA and CDR2 as SQIVND (reference sequence). The authors' processing: Amplification from reference gene primers served as the basis for estimated nucleated cell counts. Measured with immunoSEQ multiplex PCR; TCRdb has only the in-frame clones, and not every one. Clonal size and the V and J genes are those of that table, whereas D and trimming came from the DNA. There are hundreds of thousands of clones in the sample; more than 80% occur only once, and over 0.95% lies in the top ten. The data derive from a study of blood T cell repertoires in COVID-19.

The sequenced sample was PBMCs or T cells enriched from blood (not recorded which). The clonotype was recovered from a man aged 25-45 years who had recovered from COVID-19. The chain couples TRBV19 to TRBJ2-4; TRBD1 matches 8 bases. The DNA of the CDR3 is TGTGCCAGTAGTATAGGACAGGGGCTAGCCAAAAACATTCAGTACTTC. Its translation is CASSIGQGLAKNIQYF. The full variable domain, with the rest looked up from reference TRBV19 and TRBJ2-4, is DGGITQSPKYLFRKEGQNVTLSCEQNLNHDAMYWYRQDPGQGLRLIYYSQIVNDFQKGDIAEGYSVSREKKESFPLTVTSAQKNPTAFYLCASSIGQGLAKNIQYFGAGTRLSVL.